This TCR beta chain was identified during a study of blood T cell repertoires in COVID-19. Looking at the study overall: Some COVID-19 samples were acute and others convalescent; all came from the United States, Italy and Spain. T cells, B-cell-depleted T cells, or PBMCs supplied cDNA or gDNA.

In the original workflow: Nucleated cell counts were estimated from reference gene primer amplification. Some clones are missing from TCRdb's copy, which holds only in-frame ones; the method was immunoSEQ multiplex PCR. V, J and clone size were drawn from that table, and D and trimming were deduced from the DNA. Here the sample spans about 260,000 clones, 86% being singletons. The receptor was derived from a man between 40 and 49 years old who had recovered from COVID-19. Sequences were obtained from peripheral blood.

The CDR3 loop reads CASSVTVAGLHEQFF. CDR3 nucleotides: TGTGCCAGCAGCGTAACGGTAGCGGGACTCCATGAGCAGTTCTTC. This chain links TRBV9 with TRBJ2-1, with 8 bases identical to TRBD2. Germline-derived CDR1 and CDR2 are SGDLS and YYNGEE. J was trimmed by 8 bases and V by 1 base; bases with no gene match: 8. The CDR3 runs 15 residues.